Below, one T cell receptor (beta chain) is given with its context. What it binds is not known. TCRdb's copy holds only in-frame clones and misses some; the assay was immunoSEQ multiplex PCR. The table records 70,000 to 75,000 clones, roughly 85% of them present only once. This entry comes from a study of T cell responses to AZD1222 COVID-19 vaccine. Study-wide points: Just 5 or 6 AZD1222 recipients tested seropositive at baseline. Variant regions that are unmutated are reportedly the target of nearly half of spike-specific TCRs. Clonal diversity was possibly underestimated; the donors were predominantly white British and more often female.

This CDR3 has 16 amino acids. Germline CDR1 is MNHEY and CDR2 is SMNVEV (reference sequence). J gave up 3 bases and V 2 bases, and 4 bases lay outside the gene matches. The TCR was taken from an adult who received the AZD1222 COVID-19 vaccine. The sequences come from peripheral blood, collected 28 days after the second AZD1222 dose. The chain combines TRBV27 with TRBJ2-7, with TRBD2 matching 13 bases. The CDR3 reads CASSLAWTSGSYEQYF. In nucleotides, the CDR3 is TGTGCCAGCAGTTTAGCTTGGACTAGCGGGAGCTACGAGCAGTACTTC.